This is a list of T cell receptor beta chains from one sample in a study of blood T cell repertoires in COVID-19. This table comes from immunoSEQ multiplex PCR, and its TCRdb copy is limited to in-frame clones, with some not included. Among approximately 90,000 clones, over 70% were seen once, and the ten largest hold under 35%. Sequenced input: peripheral blood. The receptors originated from a woman aged 80 or over with active or convalescent COVID-19. CDR3s include the opening cysteine and the closing phenylalanine or tryptophan. Each record gives: V gene, clone size, D gene, J gene, CDR3 DNA, CDR3 protein. D genes are given only for firm matches. The size of a clone is reported for some rows only, either as once, few or many, or as a class for expanded clones.

TRBV6-5	.	.	TRBJ1-2	TGTGCCAGCCGGGGGGGTATTTATGGCTACACCTTC	CASRGGIYGYTF
TRBV19	.	.	TRBJ2-3	TGTGCCAGTAGTATGCTAGCTTTGACAGATACGCAGTATTTT	CASSMLALTDTQYF
TRBV11-2	.	TRBD1	TRBJ1-3	TGTGCCAGCAGCTTAGTGGGACAGGGGCCCTCTGGAAACACCATATATTTT	CASSLVGQGPSGNTIYF
TRBV2	.	.	TRBJ1-4	TGTGCCAGCACCAGGGGTGGTGAAAAACTGTTTTTT	CASTRGGEKLFF
TRBV27	few	.	TRBJ2-1	TGTGCCAGCAGTTTACGCACAGGGTTCCGCTACAATGAGCAGTTCTTC	CASSLRTGFRYNEQFF
TRBV5-1	.	.	TRBJ2-3	TGCGCCAGCAGCTTGGATGGGTCGACTGGCACAGATACGCAGTATTTT	CASSLDGSTGTDTQYF
TRBV23-1	.	.	TRBJ1-5	TGCGCCAGCAGTCACCTGGAGGGGATCCGGAATCAGCCCCAGCATTTT	CASSHLEGIRNQPQHF
TRBV7-8	.	TRBD2	TRBJ2-1	TGTGCCAGCAGCTTTAGCATAGCGGGAGGGTATTACAATGAGCAGTTCTTC	CASSFSIAGGYYNEQFF
TRBV10-2	.	.	TRBJ2-7	TGCGCCAGCCAAGGGGGAGCCGGATATTACGAGCAGTACTTC	CASQGGAGYYEQYF
TRBV6-2/TRBV6-3	.	.	TRBJ2-2	TGTGCCAGCAGTTCAGGAGGGTCCGCGAACACCGGGGAGCTGTTTTTT	CASSSGGSANTGELFF
TRBV6-5	.	TRBD2	TRBJ2-1	TGTGCCAGCAGTTTCCTAGCGGGAGGGAACAATGAGCAGTTCTTC	CASSFLAGGNNEQFF
TRBV6-5	once	TRBD1	TRBJ1-4	TGTGCCAGCAGTTCCGGGACAGGGACTAATGAAAAACTGTTTTTT	CASSSGTGTNEKLFF
TRBV6-5	.	.	TRBJ2-7	TGTGCCAGCAGTCGGGACATTACCTACGAGCAGTACTTC	CASSRDITYEQYF
TRBV10-3	once	TRBD1	TRBJ2-1	TGTGCCATCGGACAGGGGAGCTCCTACAATGAGCAGTTCTTC	CAIGQGSSYNEQFF
TRBV11-3	.	.	TRBJ2-6	TGTGCCAGCAGCCCCCGACGGGTCTCTGGGGCCAACGTCCTGACTTTC	CASSPRRVSGANVLTF
TRBV28	.	.	TRBJ1-2	TGTGCCAGCAGTTTAGGTGGGAGCAACTATGGCTACACCTTC	CASSLGGSNYGYTF
TRBV9	few	TRBD1	TRBJ1-5	TGTGCCAGCGGTCCGGGACAGGGGATCAATCAGCCCCAGCATTTT	CASGPGQGINQPQHF
TRBV18	.	.	TRBJ1-1	TGTGCCAGCTCACCACCGTCGGGTCACACTGAAGCTTTCTTT	CASSPPSGHTEAFF
TRBV24-1	.	.	TRBJ2-7	TGTGCCACCAGTCTCGGACAGGAGCAGTACTTC	CATSLGQEQYF
TRBV7-3	once	.	TRBJ2-1	TGTGCCAGCAGCTTATCGGGAATACGGGGTGAGCAGTTCTTC	CASSLSGIRGEQFF
TRBV7-8	.	TRBD1	TRBJ1-5	TGTGCCAGCACCGGGGACAGGGGCCAGCCCCAGCATTTT	CASTGDRGQPQHF
TRBV7-9	.	.	TRBJ2-7	TGTGCCAGCAGCCGCGTAGGGGTAGCATCCGAGCAGTACTTC	CASSRVGVASEQYF
TRBV6-1	.	.	TRBJ2-7	TGTGCCAGCAGTGAAAGAGGCCGGGATAGCGAGCAGTACTTC	CASSERGRDSEQYF
TRBV28	.	.	TRBJ1-5	TGTGCCAGCACGGAGGGTAATCAGCCCCAGCATTTT	CASTEGNQPQHF
TRBV7-9	.	.	TRBJ1-4	TGTGCCAGCAGCTTAGGTCAGGGAGGGGAAAAACTGTTTTTT	CASSLGQGGEKLFF
TRBV28	once	TRBD1	TRBJ1-4	TGTGCCAGCAGTTTCACAGGGGGGATTAATGAAAAACTGTTTTTT	CASSFTGGINEKLFF
TRBV5-4	.	TRBD1	TRBJ1-2	TGTGCCAGCAGCATCGACAGGGAATATGGCTACACCTTC	CASSIDREYGYTF
TRBV7-9	.	.	TRBJ1-1	TGTGCCAGCAGCTTACAGATGAACACTGAAGCTTTCTTT	CASSLQMNTEAFF
TRBV4-3	.	.	TRBJ1-1	TGCGCCAGCAGCCACCTAACAGGGAACACTGAAGCTTTCTTT	CASSHLTGNTEAFF
TRBV10-1	.	TRBD2	TRBJ2-7	TGCGCCAGCAGTGAGCGGACTAGCGGGGGGATATACTCCTACGAGCAGTACTTC	CASSERTSGGIYSYEQYF